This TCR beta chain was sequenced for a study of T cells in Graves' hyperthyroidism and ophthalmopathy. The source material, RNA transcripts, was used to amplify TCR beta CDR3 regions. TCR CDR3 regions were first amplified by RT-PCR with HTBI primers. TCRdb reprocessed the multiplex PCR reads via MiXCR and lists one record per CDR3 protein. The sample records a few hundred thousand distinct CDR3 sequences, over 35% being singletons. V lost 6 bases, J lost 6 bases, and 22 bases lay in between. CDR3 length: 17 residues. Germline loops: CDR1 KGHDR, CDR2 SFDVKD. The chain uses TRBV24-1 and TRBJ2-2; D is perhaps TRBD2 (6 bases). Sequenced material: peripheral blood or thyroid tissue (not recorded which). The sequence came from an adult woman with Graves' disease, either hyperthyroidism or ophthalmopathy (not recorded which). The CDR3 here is CATSTASAISNAGELFF. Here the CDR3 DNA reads TGTGCCACCAGTACGGCTAGCGCGATCTCTAACGCCGGGGAGCTGTTTTTT.